This paragraph covers one T cell receptor beta chain sequence. Amplification used 60 Vbeta primers and 13 Jbeta primers. The data were produced by immunoSEQ multiplex PCR, yet TCRdb's version contains in-frame clones alone and is incomplete. This table has fewer than 200,000 clones, over 60% appearing once. This record comes from a study of cytomegalovirus exposure and HLA in healthy donors. This CDR3 comprises 14 residues. Trimming removed 5 bases at V and 9 bases at J, with 17 bases between. CDR1 is SGHTA, CDR2 FQGNSA, per germline. Sequencing was done on a sample of PBMCs. This sequence was found in a man between 35 and 55 years old in good health and CMV-seronegative. V usage is TRBV7-2 and J usage is TRBJ2-1; a possible D gene is TRBD2 (5 bases). The CDR3 loop is CASSIRNGIGEQFF. The CDR3 DNA is TGTGCCAGCAGCATCCGGAACGGGATCGGTGAGCAGTTCTTC. The full variable domain, rest sourced from reference TRBV7-2 and TRBJ2-1, is GAGVSQSPSNKVTEKGKDVELRCDPISGHTALYWYRQSLGQGLEFLIYFQGNSAPDKSGLPSDRFSAERTGGSVSTLTIQRTQQEDSAVYLCASSIRNGIGEQFFGPGTRLTVL.